Listed below are T cell receptor beta chains from one sample, sequenced in a study of T cell repertoires in cytomegalovirus infection. Antigens for these TCRs are unknown. Each CDR3 protein gets one entry after TCRdb re-called the reads with MiXCR. The repertoire holds 550,000 to 700,000 distinct CDR3 sequences, with roughly 43% as singletons. The sample was cultured PBMCs, taken from culture after CMV antigen stimulation. All receptors come from a human donor in good health (CMV status not recorded). Some clones in this sample may be carry-over from other donors' samples. Each CDR3 is given with its conserved first and last residue. D genes are given only for firm matches. Rows give clone size only sometimes, using once, few, many, or a class for an expanded clone.

clone_size	j_call	v_call	d_call	cdr3_nt	cdr3_aa
few	TRBJ2-7	TRBV20-1	TRBD1	TGCAGTGCCCCCGGGACAGGGGTCTACGAGCAGTACTTC	CSAPGTGVYEQYF
NA	TRBJ2-1	TRBV6-1	TRBD2	TGTGCCAGCAGGACTAGCGTAGCGCCTGGTGAGCAGTTCTTC	CASRTSVAPGEQFF
few	TRBJ2-1	TRBV7-2	NA	TGTGCCAGCAGCTTGCAGGGTTCCAATGAGCAGTTCTTC	CASSLQGSNEQFF
NA	TRBJ2-7	TRBV28	TRBD2	TGTGCCAGCAACCTTAGCGGGGGCAAGAGCTACGAGCAGTACTTC	CASNLSGGKSYEQYF
NA	TRBJ2-7	TRBV28	NA	TGTGCCAGCAGTTTTCCAACAGCCTACGGCGAGGAGCAGTACTTC	CASSFPTAYGEEQYF
NA	TRBJ2-1	TRBV7-6	NA	TGTGCCAGCAGCTTAGAGGGGCCCCGGACCAACAATGAGCAGTTCTTC	CASSLEGPRTNNEQFF
NA	TRBJ1-5	TRBV7-2	NA	TGTGCCAGCAGCCCTAGGCGGATGTTCGGCAATCAGCCCCAGCATTTT	CASSPRRMFGNQPQHF
few	TRBJ2-7	TRBV4-3	TRBD2	TGCGCCAGCAGCCCCGGACTAGCGGGAGGGCACGGCTACGAGCAGTACTTC	CASSPGLAGGHGYEQYF
NA	TRBJ1-2	TRBV12-3/TRBV12-4	NA	TGTGCCAGCAGTCCCCAGGAGACCTATGGCTACACCTTC	CASSPQETYGYTF
NA	TRBJ1-2	TRBV6-2/TRBV6-3	NA	TGTGCCAGCAGTTACTTCAGGGAGAATGGCTACACCTTC	CASSYFRENGYTF
few	TRBJ2-3	TRBV7-2	TRBD1	TGTGCCAGCAGCGTACCGGGACAGGGGATAGATACGCAGTATTTT	CASSVPGQGIDTQYF
once	TRBJ2-7	TRBV7-4	NA	TGTGCCAGCAGCTCCCAAACTAGTTACGAGCAGTACTTC	CASSSQTSYEQYF
NA	TRBJ2-5	TRBV6-5	TRBD2	TGTGCCATCGGCCTAGCGGGAGTAGGGGAGACCCAGTACTTC	CAIGLAGVGETQYF
few	TRBJ1-1	TRBV7-8	NA	TGTGCCAGCAGCTTGTACCCCCGGAACACTGAAGCTTTCTTT	CASSLYPRNTEAFF
NA	TRBJ2-1	TRBV14	NA	TGTGCCAGCAGCTCCCTGGCCGGGGGCACAAGCTCCTACAATGAGCAGTTCTTC	CASSSLAGGTSSYNEQFF
few	TRBJ2-1	TRBV19	NA	TGTGCCAGTAGCCCAAGAGTAAGCTCCTACAATGAGCAGTTCTTC	CASSPRVSSYNEQFF
NA	TRBJ1-6	TRBV10-3	NA	TGTGCCATCAGAACCCCCGGGACGGGAAATTCACCCCTCCACTTT	CAIRTPGTGNSPLHF
many	TRBJ1-5	TRBV7-2	NA	TGTGCCAGCAGCCGGGACATCATGAATCAGCCCCAGCATTTT	CASSRDIMNQPQHF
many	TRBJ1-2	TRBV7-6	TRBD1	TGTGCCAGCAGCTCAAGGACAGGGGAGAACTATGGCTACACCTTC	CASSSRTGENYGYTF
NA	TRBJ1-4	TRBV2	TRBD1	TGTGCCAGCAGTGAAGCGTGGACAGGGGCGGAAAAACTGTTTTTT	CASSEAWTGAEKLFF
NA	TRBJ2-5	TRBV11-2	TRBD2	TGTGCCAGCAGCCTCCACCGGGGGTTAGCGGGAGGGCGAAGGGAGACCCAGTACTTC	CASSLHRGLAGGRRETQYF
NA	TRBJ1-2	TRBV29-1	NA	TGCAGCGTTCCCGTCAGACGAAACTATGGCTACACCTTC	CSVPVRRNYGYTF
few	TRBJ2-7	TRBV6-2/TRBV6-3	NA	TGTGCCAGCAGTTACTCGATAAGGGTGGGGACCTACGAGCAGTACTTC	CASSYSIRVGTYEQYF
NA	TRBJ1-6	TRBV20-1	NA	TGCCGTGGGGGACACGGCGATTCACCCCTCCACTTT	CRGGHGDSPLHF
NA	TRBJ2-1	TRBV7-9	NA	TGTGCCAGCAGCCCTCTAGGGGGGTTGTTTGATGAGCAGTTCTTC	CASSPLGGLFDEQFF
many	TRBJ2-1	TRBV7-2	NA	TGTGCCAGCAGCTTACCCGGGCCTGAGCAGTTCTTC	CASSLPGPEQFF
NA	TRBJ1-5	TRBV5-4	NA	TGTGCCAGCAGCCTGGGGGGAACCGCCAGTAGCAATCAGCCCCAGCATTTT	CASSLGGTASSNQPQHF
NA	TRBJ1-4	TRBV4-3	NA	TGCGCCAGCAGCCAAGACAGAGCAACTAATGAAAAACTGTTTTTT	CASSQDRATNEKLFF
NA	TRBJ2-1	TRBV7-2	NA	TGTGCCAGCAGCTTATATTTGGACAGCTCCTACAATGAGCAGTTCTTC	CASSLYLDSSYNEQFF
few	TRBJ2-7	TRBV7-9	NA	TGTGCCAGCAGCACTCCGGCGTCTACCTACGAGCAGTACTTC	CASSTPASTYEQYF